The source of this T cell receptor (beta chain) is a study of graft-versus-host responses after intestinal transplantation. CDR1 and CDR2 from the germline V gene are MNHNS and SASEGT. This CDR3 spans 12 amino acids. Deletions cut 5 bases from V and 5 bases from J, with 10 bases between. Only in-frame clones appear in the TCRdb table, and some are missing; sequencing was by immunoSEQ multiplex PCR. This sample has about 120,000 clones, with about 94% found just once. With regard to this clone: Its matching antigen is unknown.

The sequenced sample was unstimulated CD8+ T cells sorted from spleen or lymph node cells, obtained before intestinal transplant. The chain employs TRBV6-1 and TRBJ2-7, with D perhaps being TRBD1 or TRBD2 (5 bases each). The sequence derives from a human donor who received an intestinal transplant. CDR3 nucleotides: TGTGCCAGCAGTACCCTGGGGGACGAGCAGTACTTC. It is translated as CASSTLGDEQYF.